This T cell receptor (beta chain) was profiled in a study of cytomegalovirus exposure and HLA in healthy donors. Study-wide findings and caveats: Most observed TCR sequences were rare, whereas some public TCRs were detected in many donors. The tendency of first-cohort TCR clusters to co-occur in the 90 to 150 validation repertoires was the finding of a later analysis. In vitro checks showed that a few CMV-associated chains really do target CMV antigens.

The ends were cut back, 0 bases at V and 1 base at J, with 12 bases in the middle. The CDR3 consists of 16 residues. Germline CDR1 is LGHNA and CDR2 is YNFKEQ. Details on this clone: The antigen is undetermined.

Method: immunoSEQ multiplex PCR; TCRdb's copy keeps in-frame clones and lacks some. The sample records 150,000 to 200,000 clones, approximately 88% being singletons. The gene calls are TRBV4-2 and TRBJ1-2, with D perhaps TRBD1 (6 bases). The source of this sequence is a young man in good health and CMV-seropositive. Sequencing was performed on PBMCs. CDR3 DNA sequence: TGTGCCAGCAGCCAAGAGTTGAGACAGGTTAACTATGGCTACACCTTC. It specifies CASSQELRQVNYGYTF.